There are a few counts of the clone carrying this TCR beta chain. The germline CDR1 and CDR2 sequences are SGHTA and FQGNSA. This CDR3 comprises 16 residues. The V and J ends lost 2 bases and 1 base, in that order; junction bases with no gene match: 5. This sample was taken from a study of blood T cell repertoires in COVID-19. Participants were aged roughly 18 to 90 years, lived in roughly 23 US areas, and enrolled virtually. Recovered Cohort 3 donors showed two negative PCRs, clearance, or symptom resolution. Original analysis: Reference gene primer amplification in the assay estimated nucleated cell counts. Repertoires were generated with immunoSEQ multiplex PCR, while TCRdb's copy carries only in-frame clones and drops some. V and J calls and clone size follow that table, whereas D and trimming were derived from the DNA. The sample records about 130,000 clones, about four fifths being singletons.

V gene TRBV7-2 combines with J gene TRBJ1-1; TRBD1 aligns across 9 bases. The receptor's source is a man aged 50-59 years who had recovered from COVID-19. Sequencing was done on a sample of PBMCs or T cells enriched from blood (not recorded which). The CDR3 bases are TGTGCCAGCAGCTTATCGACAGGGGGGAAGAACACTGAAGCTTTCTTT. Its translation is CASSLSTGGKNTEAFF.